The rows below give T cell receptor beta chains drawn from one sample of a study of shared clonotypes between healthy human individuals. TCRdb's copy holds only in-frame clones and misses some; the assay was immunoSEQ multiplex PCR. This repertoire shows over a million clones, about four fifths found once; its top ten account for about 0.52%. Sequencing was done on a sample of memory CD4+ T cells from PBMCs. The receptors stem from a man younger than 35 in good health. Some clones in this sample may be carry-over from other donors' samples. CDR3s include the opening cysteine and the closing phenylalanine or tryptophan. A D gene is named only where the DNA matches it firmly. Size values are once, few and many counts, or a class for expanded clones, and some rows have none.

V gene	clone size	J gene	D gene	CDR3 protein	CDR3 DNA
TRBV6-5	.	TRBJ2-2	TRBD2	CASSYRSGTVTGELFF	TGTGCCAGCAGTTACAGGAGCGGGACGGTCACCGGGGAGCTGTTTTTT
TRBV7-2	.	TRBJ1-5	.	CASSLRVGGRNQPQHF	TGTGCCAGCAGCTTACGCGTCGGGGGGCGGAATCAGCCCCAGCATTTT
TRBV11-1	.	TRBJ2-3	.	CASSLGRSGGPDTQYF	TGTGCCAGCAGCTTAGGGCGAAGTGGGGGGCCAGATACGCAGTATTTT
TRBV28	.	TRBJ2-5	TRBD2	CASTPILAGGTETQYF	TGTGCCAGCACCCCAATCCTAGCGGGAGGAACAGAGACCCAGTACTTC
TRBV5-1	.	TRBJ2-1	TRBD2	CASSPSGRTYNEQFF	TGCGCCAGCAGTCCTAGCGGGAGGACCTACAATGAGCAGTTCTTC
TRBV14	.	TRBJ2-3	.	CASSQTMSNTQYF	TGTGCCAGCAGCCAAACGATGTCAAATACGCAGTATTTT
TRBV11-2	few	TRBJ1-3	TRBD1	CASSPTGVAGNTIYF	TGTGCCAGCAGCCCGACAGGGGTGGCCGGAAACACCATATATTTT
TRBV11-3	.	TRBJ2-2	.	CASSQSHGELFF	TGTGCCAGCAGTCAAAGTCACGGGGAGCTGTTTTTT
TRBV28	many	TRBJ2-7	TRBD1	CASSLGGGQGSYEQYF	TGTGCCAGCAGTTTAGGGGGGGGACAGGGCTCCTACGAGCAGTACTTC
TRBV30	.	TRBJ1-5	.	CAWSARGLGQPQHF	TGTGCCTGGAGTGCAAGAGGGCTGGGTCAGCCCCAGCATTTT
TRBV5-4	once	TRBJ2-5	TRBD1	CASSLGTGWGETQYF	TGTGCCAGCAGCCTCGGGACAGGGTGGGGAGAGACCCAGTACTTC
TRBV21-1	.	TRBJ1-1	.	CASSKSQGRNTEAFF	TGTGCCAGCAGCAAAAGTCAGGGCAGGAACACTGAAGCTTTCTTT
TRBV5-6	.	TRBJ1-1	TRBD1	CASSSTDRLNTEAFF	TGTGCCAGCAGCAGCACGGACAGGTTGAACACTGAAGCTTTCTTT
TRBV19	.	TRBJ1-2	.	CASSARDLGYGYTF	TGTGCCAGTAGTGCCAGGGATCTGGGCTATGGCTACACCTTC
TRBV5-1	once	TRBJ2-3	TRBD2	CASSLAPAGGSGDTQYF	TGCGCCAGCAGCTTGGCGCCAGCGGGGGGCTCGGGTGATACGCAGTATTTT
TRBV7-8	.	TRBJ2-7	TRBD2	CASSPKVAGGAYEQYF	TGTGCCAGCAGCCCTAAGGTAGCGGGAGGGGCCTACGAGCAGTACTTC
TRBV2	few	TRBJ1-5	.	CASTLEGNSNQPQHF	TGTGCCAGCACATTGGAGGGAAATAGCAATCAGCCCCAGCATTTT